The present entry profiles one T cell receptor (beta chain) with its context. In the study's own analysis: Using reference gene primer amplification, nucleated cell counts were estimated. Data came from immunoSEQ multiplex PCR; TCRdb stores just in-frame clones and leaves some out. That table is the source of V, J and clone size, and D and trimming were worked out from the DNA. The sample holds tens of thousands of clones, over 75% seen once. These data are taken from a study of blood T cell repertoires in COVID-19. Looking at the study overall: COVID-19 samples collected from the United States, Italy and Spain covered acute and convalescent phases. In each case, the material was cDNA or gDNA derived from T cells, B-cell-depleted T cells, or PBMCs.

CDR1 is LNHDA, CDR2 SQIVND, per germline (reference sequence). This CDR3 comprises 16 residues. The V gene end was trimmed by 1 base and the J gene end by 2 bases; junction bases not matched to a gene: 6. The V and J genes are TRBV19 and TRBJ2-3, with 7 bases lining up with TRBD2. The sequence derives from a human donor in a cohort sampled during active COVID-19. Sequencing input: peripheral blood. The CDR3 region is CASSIVASGFTDTQYF. The CDR3 nucleotides read TGTGCCAGTAGTATAGTAGCTAGCGGTTTCACAGATACGCAGTATTTT.